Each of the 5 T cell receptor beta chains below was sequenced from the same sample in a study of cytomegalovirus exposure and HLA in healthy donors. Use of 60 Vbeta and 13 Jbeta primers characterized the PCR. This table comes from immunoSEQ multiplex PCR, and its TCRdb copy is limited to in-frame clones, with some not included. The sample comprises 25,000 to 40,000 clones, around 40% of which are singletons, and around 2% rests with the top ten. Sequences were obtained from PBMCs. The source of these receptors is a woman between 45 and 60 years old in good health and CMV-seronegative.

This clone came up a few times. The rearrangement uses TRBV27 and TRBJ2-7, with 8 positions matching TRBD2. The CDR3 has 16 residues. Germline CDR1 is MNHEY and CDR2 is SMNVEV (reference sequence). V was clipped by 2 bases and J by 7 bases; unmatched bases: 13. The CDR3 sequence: CASSLRASGYPREQYF. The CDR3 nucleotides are TGTGCCAGCAGTTTAAGAGCTAGCGGGTACCCTAGGGAGCAGTACTTC.

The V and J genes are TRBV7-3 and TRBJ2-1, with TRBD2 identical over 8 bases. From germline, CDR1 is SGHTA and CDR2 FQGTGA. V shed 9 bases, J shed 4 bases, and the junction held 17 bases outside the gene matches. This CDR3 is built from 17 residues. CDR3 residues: CARNSLAGAGVYNEQFF. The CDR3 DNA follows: TGTGCCAGGAACTCCTTGGCAGGAGCGGGAGTTTACAATGAGCAGTTCTTC. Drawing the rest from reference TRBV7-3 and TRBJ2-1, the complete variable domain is GAGVSQTPSNKVTEKGKYVELRCDPISGHTALYWYRQSLGQGPEFLIYFQGTGAADDSGLPNDRFFAVRPEGSVSTLKIQRTERGDSAVYLCARNSLAGAGVYNEQFFGPGTRLTVL.

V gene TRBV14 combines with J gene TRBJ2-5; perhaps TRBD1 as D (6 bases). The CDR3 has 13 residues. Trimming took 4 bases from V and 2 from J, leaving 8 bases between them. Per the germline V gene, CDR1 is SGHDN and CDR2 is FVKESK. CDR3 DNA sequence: TGTGCCAGCAGCCGGGGGCAGCAAGAGACCCAGTACTTC. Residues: CASSRGQQETQYF. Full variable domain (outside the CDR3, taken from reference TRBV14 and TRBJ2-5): EAGVTQFPSHSVIEKGQTVTLRCDPISGHDNLYWYRRVMGKEIKFLLHFVKESKQDESGMPNNRFLAERTGGTYSTLKVQPAELEDSGVYFCASSRGQQETQYFGPGTRLLVL.

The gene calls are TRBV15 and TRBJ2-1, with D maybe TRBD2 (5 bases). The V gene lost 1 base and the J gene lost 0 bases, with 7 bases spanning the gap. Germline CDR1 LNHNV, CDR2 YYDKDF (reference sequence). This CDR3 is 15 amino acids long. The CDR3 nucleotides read TGTGCCACCAGCAGAGCGGGGTACTCCTACAATGAGCAGTTCTTC. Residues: CATSRAGYSYNEQFF.

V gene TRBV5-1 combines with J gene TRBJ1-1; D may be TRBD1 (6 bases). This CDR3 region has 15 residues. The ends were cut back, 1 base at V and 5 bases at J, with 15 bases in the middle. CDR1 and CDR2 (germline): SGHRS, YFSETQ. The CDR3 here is CASSLFSGARTEAFF. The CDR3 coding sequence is TGCGCCAGCAGCTTGTTTTCAGGGGCGAGGACTGAAGCTTTCTTT.